The rows below give T cell receptor beta chains drawn from one sample of a study of T-cell reconstitution after alpha-beta-depleted transplantation in children. TCRdb re-called the PCR reads with MiXCR, one entry per CDR3 protein. Of 490,000 or so distinct CDR3 sequences listed, about 10% are singletons. The material sequenced was PBMCs, taken before TCRalphabeta/CD19-depleted stem cell transplant. These receptor sequences come from a child between 2 and 9 years old with inherited bone marrow failure, due to receive a stem cell transplant. Both conserved end residues are part of each CDR3. Each record gives: J gene, D gene, V gene, clone size, CDR3 protein, CDR3 DNA. A D gene is named only where the DNA matches it firmly. Size is stated for part of the rows, as once, few or many counts, or as a class when the clone is expanded.

>TRBJ2-1|-|TRBV28|-
CASGLVMNEHFF
TGTGCCAGCGGCCTTGTGATGAATGAGCATTTCTTC
>TRBJ1-1|TRBD1|TRBV19|many
CASSIVPGGNTEAFF
TGTGCCAGTAGTATAGTGCCAGGGGGGAACACTGAAGCTTTCTTT
>TRBJ2-2|TRBD1|TRBV29-1|few
CSAWTGTGGELFF
TGCAGCGCCTGGACAGGGACGGGCGGGGAGCTGTTTTTT
>TRBJ2-1|TRBD2|TRBV7-6|many
CASSHRAGSGRDGEQFF
TGTGCCAGCAGTCACAGGGCAGGGAGCGGGAGAGACGGTGAGCAGTTCTTC
>TRBJ1-4|-|TRBV5-5|-
CASTITRPTTNEKLFF
TGTGCCAGCACCATAACCCGCCCGACAACTAATGAAAAACTGTTTTTT
>TRBJ2-6|TRBD2|TRBV24-1|many
CATSAASGSPSGANVLTF
TGTGCCACCAGTGCCGCGAGCGGGAGCCCCTCTGGGGCCAACGTCCTGACTTTC
>TRBJ1-4|TRBD1|TRBV25-1|many
CASSDPDRNEKLFF
TGTGCCAGCAGTGACCCGGACAGGAATGAAAAACTGTTTTTT
>TRBJ2-1|TRBD2|TRBV20-1|few
CRHQSGTSGGKQFF
TGCAGACACCAATCCGGGACTAGCGGGGGAAAGCAGTTCTTC
>TRBJ2-6|-|TRBV6-5|many
CASSYSGANVLTF
TGTGCCAGCAGTTATTCTGGGGCCAACGTCCTGACTTTC
>TRBJ2-5|-|TRBV12-3/TRBV12-4|many
CASSTLGIETQYF
TGTGCCAGCAGTACCCTCGGGATCGAGACCCAGTACTTC
>TRBJ2-2|-|TRBV20-1|-
CSARPGGGNTGELFF
TGCAGTGCTAGACCGGGAGGGGGCAACACCGGGGAGCTGTTTTTT